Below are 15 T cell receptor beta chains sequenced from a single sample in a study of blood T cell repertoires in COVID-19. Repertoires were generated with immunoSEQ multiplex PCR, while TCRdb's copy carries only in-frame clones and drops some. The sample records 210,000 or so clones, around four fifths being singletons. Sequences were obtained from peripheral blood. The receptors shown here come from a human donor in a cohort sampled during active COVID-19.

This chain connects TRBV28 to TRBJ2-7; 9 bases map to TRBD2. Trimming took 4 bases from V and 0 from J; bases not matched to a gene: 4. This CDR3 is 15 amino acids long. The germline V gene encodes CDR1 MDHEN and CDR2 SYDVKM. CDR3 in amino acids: CASSSRSGSSYEQYF. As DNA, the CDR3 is TGTGCCAGCAGTTCCCGTAGCGGGAGCTCCTACGAGCAGTACTTC.

The CDR3: CASSSPGQSYGYTF. CDR3 nucleotide sequence: TGTGCCAGCAGTTCCCCGGGACAGTCGTATGGCTACACCTTC. The rearrangement joins TRBV27 to TRBJ1-2; 7 nucleotides line up with TRBD1. Germline CDR1 MNHEY, CDR2 SMNVEV (reference sequence). Trimming removed 4 bases from V and 5 bases from J; junction bases left unmatched: 7. The CDR3 length is 14 residues.

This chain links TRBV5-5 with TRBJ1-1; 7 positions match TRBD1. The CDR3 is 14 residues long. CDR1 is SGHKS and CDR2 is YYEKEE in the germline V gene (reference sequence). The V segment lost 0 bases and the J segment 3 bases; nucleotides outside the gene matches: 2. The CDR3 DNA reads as TGTGCCAGCAGCTTGGGACAGGGATACACTGAAGCTTTCTTT. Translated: CASSLGQGYTEAFF.

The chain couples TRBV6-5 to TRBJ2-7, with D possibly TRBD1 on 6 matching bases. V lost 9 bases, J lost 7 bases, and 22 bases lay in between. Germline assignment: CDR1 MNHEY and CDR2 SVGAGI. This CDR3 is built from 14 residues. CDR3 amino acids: CARRRDTRRWEQYV. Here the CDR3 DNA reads TGTGCCAGACGCCGGGACACTAGGAGGTGGGAGCAGTACGTC.

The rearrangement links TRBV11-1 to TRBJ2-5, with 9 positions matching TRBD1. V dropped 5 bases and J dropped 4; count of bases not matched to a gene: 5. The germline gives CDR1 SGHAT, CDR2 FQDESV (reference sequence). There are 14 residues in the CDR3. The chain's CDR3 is CASSEDRGRETQYF. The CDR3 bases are TGTGCCAGCAGCGAGGACAGGGGAAGAGAGACCCAGTACTTC.

CDR3 protein: CASSQAGGLGMNTEAFF. As DNA, the CDR3 is TGTGCCAGCAGTCAGGCGGGGGGGCTCGGAATGAACACTGAAGCTTTCTTT. The chain joins TRBV6-6 to TRBJ1-1; D might be TRBD1 (6 bases). In germline, CDR1 is MNHNY, CDR2 SVGAGI (reference sequence). V was pared by 5 bases and J by 0 bases, with 19 bases between. The CDR3 length is 17 residues.

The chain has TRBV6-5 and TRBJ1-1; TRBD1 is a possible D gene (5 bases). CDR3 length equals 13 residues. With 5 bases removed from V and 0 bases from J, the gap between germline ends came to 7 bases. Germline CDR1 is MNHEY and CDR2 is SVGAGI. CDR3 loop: CASSMTVNTEAFF. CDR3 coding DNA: TGTGCCAGCAGTATGACAGTGAACACTGAAGCTTTCTTT.

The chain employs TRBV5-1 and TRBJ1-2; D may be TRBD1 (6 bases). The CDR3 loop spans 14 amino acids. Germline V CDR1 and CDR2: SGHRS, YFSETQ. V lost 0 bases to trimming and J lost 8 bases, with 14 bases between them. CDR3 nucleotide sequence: TGCGCCAGCAGCTTGGAATTGCAGGGACAAGGCTACACCTTC. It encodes CASSLELQGQGYTF.

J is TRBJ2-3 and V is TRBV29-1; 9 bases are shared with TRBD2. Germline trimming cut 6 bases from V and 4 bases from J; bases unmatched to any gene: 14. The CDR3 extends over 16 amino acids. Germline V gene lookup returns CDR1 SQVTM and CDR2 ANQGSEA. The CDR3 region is CSVSQWGRGGSDTQYF. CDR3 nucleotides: TGCAGCGTGTCCCAATGGGGGCGGGGGGGCTCAGATACGCAGTATTTT.

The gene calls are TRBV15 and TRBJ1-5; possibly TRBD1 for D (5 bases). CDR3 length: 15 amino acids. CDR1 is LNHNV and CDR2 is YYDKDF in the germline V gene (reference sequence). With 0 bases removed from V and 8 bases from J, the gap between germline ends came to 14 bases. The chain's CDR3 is CATSRDHAGIKPQHF. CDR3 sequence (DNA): TGTGCCACCAGCAGAGATCATGCAGGGATTAAGCCCCAGCATTTT. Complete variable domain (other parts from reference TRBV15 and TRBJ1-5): DAMVIQNPRYQVTQFGKPVTLSCSQTLNHNVMYWYQQKSSQAPKLLFHYYDKDFNNEADTPDNFQSRRPNTSFCFLDIRSPGLGDTAMYLCATSRDHAGIKPQHFGDGTRLSIL.

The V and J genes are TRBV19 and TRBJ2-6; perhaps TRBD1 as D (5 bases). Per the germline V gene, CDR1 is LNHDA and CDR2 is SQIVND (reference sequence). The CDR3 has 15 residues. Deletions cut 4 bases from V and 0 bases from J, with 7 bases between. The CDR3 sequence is CASSSRVSGANVLTF. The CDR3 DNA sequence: TGTGCCAGTAGTAGCAGGGTCTCTGGGGCCAACGTCCTGACTTTC.

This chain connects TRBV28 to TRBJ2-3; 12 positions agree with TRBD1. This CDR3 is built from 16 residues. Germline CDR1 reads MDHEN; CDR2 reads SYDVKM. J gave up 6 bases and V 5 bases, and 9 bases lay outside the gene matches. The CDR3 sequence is CASSGRGQGALDTQYF. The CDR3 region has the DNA TGTGCCAGCAGTGGCCGGGGACAGGGGGCGCTTGATACGCAGTATTTT.

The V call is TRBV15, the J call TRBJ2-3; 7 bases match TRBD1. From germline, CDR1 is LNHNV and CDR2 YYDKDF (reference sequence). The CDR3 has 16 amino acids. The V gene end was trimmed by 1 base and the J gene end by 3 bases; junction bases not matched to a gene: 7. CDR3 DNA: TGTGCCACCAGCAGAGGGTTGACAGGGAGTACAGATACGCAGTATTTT. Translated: CATSRGLTGSTDTQYF.

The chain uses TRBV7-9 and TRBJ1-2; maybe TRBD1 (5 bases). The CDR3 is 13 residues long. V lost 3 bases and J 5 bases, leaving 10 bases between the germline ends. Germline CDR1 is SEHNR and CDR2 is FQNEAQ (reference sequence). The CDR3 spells CASSLVGAYGYTF. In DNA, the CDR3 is TGTGCCAGCAGCTTGGTAGGGGCATATGGCTACACCTTC.

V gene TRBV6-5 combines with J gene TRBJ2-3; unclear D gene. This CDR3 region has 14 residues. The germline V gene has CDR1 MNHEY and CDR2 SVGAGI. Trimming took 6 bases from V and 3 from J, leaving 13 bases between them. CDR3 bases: TGTGCCAGCAGCAGGAACTCTTGGACAGATACGCAGTATTTT. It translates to CASSRNSWTDTQYF.